The clone carrying this TCR beta chain was seen a few times. Its antigen is currently unknown. This sample stems from a study of T-cell memory formation after mild COVID-19. V lost 6 bases, J lost 1 base, and 18 bases lay in between. The CDR3 is 16 amino acids. Germline loops: CDR1 LNHDA, CDR2 SQIVND (reference sequence). Study results and limitations: From day 15 to 85, contracting clones were balanced between CD4 and CD8, whereas later expanders leaned toward CD4+.

One entry per CDR3 protein, called by TCRdb with MiXCR from the 5' RACE reads. The sample has about 110,000 distinct CDR3 sequences; 15% to 20% are singletons. Sequenced material: PBMCs or a T cell subset sorted from them (not recorded which). The chain links TRBV19 to TRBJ1-1; a weak D match, TRBD1 (6 bases). The sequence derives from an adult woman who had mild COVID-19 (a few samples of this study predate the infection). Cell type and time point are not known. This chain's CDR3 is CASSPYARGPNTEAFF. In DNA form, the CDR3 reads TGTGCCAGTAGCCCATATGCCAGGGGACCGAACACTGAAGCTTTCTTT.